This T cell receptor beta chain is drawn from a study of cytomegalovirus exposure and HLA in healthy donors. Donors came from a validation cohort of 90 to 150 subjects, distinct from the first 666-subject cohort. Germline CDR1 SQVTM, CDR2 ANQGSEA. Trimming took 4 bases from V and 1 from J; bases not matched to a gene: 12. CDR3 length: 16 residues. As regards this clone: Its antigen is as yet unknown.

Overall study findings and caveats: In vitro data verified three CMV-associated chains as specific for CMV antigens. As was reported, the classifier diagnosed cytomegalovirus status with high specificity and sensitivity. Later, an analysis found that TCR clusters from the first cohort tended to co-occur in the 110 or so validation repertoires.

The data were produced by immunoSEQ multiplex PCR, yet TCRdb's version contains in-frame clones alone and is incomplete. The table lists around 400,000 clones, roughly 90% of them singletons. Source material: PBMCs. The receptor was isolated from a young woman in good health and CMV-seronegative. The chain uses TRBV29-1 and TRBJ2-7, with TRBD1 identical over 8 bases. CDR3 DNA: TGCAGCGTTGCAGGTTCCGGGACAGGCGTATCCTACGAGCAGTACTTC. It yields the protein CSVAGSGTGVSYEQYF.